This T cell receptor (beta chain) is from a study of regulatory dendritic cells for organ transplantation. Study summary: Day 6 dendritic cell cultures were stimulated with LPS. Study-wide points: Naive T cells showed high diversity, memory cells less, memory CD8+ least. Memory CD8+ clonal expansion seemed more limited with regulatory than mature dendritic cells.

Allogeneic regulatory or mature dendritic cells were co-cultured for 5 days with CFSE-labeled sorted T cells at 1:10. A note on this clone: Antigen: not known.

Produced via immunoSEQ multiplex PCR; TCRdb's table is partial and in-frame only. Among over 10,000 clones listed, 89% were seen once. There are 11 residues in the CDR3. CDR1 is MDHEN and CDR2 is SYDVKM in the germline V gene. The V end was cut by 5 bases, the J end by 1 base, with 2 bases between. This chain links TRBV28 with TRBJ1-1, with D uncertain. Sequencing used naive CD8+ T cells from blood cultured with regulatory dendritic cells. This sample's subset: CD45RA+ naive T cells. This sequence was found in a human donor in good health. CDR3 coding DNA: TGTGCCAGCAGTAGGAACACTGAAGCTTTCTTT. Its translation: CASSRNTEAFF.